The present entry profiles one T cell receptor (beta chain) with its context. The antigen is not known. The data were taken from a study of cytomegalovirus exposure and HLA in healthy donors. For the study at large: Among the 398 donors who were genotyped, roughly 86% fell in the genetic ancestry cluster that is associated with self-reported Caucasian donors. Points from the study as a whole: Sequencing had likely introduced a cluster of highly shared sequence variants as an artifact. Several of the most significant clusters were apparently associated with common viral pathogens in a later analysis. A later analysis reportedly found fewer N-insertions in an Asian-associated ancestry cluster than the roughly 670-donor mean.

Primers for the PCR totalled 60 Vbeta and 13 Jbeta. TCRdb's copy holds only in-frame clones and misses some; the assay was immunoSEQ multiplex PCR. The sample contains 150,000 to 200,000 clones, roughly 84% of which appear only once. From germline, CDR1 is SGHRS and CDR2 YFSETQ. Unmatched junction bases numbered 9, after V lost 4 bases and J lost 0 bases. There are 17 residues in the CDR3. Sequences were obtained from PBMCs. This TCR derives from a man aged 30 to 45 in good health and CMV-seronegative. The rearrangement uses TRBV5-1 and TRBJ1-4; 7 nucleotides align to TRBD1. DNA for the CDR3: TGCGCCAGCAGCCAAAGACAGGGCGGGACAACTAATGAAAAACTGTTTTTT. Translating it yields CASSQRQGGTTNEKLFF. Together with reference TRBV5-1 and TRBJ1-4, the CDR3 gives the full variable domain: KAGVTQTPRYLIKTRGQQVTLSCSPISGHRSVSWYQQTPGQGLQFLFEYFSETQRNKGNFPGRFSGRQFSNSRSEMNVSTLELGDSALYLCASSQRQGGTTNEKLFFGSGTQLSVL.